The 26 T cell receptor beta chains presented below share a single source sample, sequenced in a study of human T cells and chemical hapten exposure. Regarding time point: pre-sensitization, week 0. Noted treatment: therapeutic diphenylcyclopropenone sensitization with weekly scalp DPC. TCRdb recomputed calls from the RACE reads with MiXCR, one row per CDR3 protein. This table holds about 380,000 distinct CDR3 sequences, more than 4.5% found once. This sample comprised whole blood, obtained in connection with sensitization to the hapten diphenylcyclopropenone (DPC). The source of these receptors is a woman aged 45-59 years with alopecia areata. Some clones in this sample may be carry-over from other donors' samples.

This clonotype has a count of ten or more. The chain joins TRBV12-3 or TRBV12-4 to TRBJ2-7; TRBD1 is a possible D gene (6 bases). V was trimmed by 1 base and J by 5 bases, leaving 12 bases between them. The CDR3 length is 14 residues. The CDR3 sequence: CASSLETGTHEQYF. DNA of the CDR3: TGTGCCAGCAGTTTAGAAACAGGGACCCACGAGCAGTACTTC.

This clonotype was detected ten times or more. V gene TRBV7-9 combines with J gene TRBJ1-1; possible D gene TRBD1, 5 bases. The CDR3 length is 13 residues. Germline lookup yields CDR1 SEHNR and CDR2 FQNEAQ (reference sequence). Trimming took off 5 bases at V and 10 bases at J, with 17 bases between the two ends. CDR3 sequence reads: CASSPSGGDGAFF. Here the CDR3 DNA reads TGTGCCAGCAGCCCGAGCGGGGGGGACGGAGCTTTCTTT.

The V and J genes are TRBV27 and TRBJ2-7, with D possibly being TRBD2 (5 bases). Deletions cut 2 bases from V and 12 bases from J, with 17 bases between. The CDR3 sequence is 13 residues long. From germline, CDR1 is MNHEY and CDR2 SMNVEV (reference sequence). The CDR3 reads CASSLRLLDFLYF. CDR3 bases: TGTGCCAGCAGTTTACGTTTACTAGATTTCCTGTACTTC.

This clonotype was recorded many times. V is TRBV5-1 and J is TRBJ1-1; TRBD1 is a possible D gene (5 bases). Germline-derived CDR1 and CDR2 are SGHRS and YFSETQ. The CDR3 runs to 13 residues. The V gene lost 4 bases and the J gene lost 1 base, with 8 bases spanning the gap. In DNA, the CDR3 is TGCGCCAGCAGCGGGGCCGGGAACACTGAAGCTTTCTTT. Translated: CASSGAGNTEAFF.

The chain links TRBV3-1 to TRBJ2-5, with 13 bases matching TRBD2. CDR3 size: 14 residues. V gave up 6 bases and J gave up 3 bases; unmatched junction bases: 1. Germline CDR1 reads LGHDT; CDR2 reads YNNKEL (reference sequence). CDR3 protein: CASSGLAGEETQYF. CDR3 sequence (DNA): TGTGCCAGCAGTGGACTAGCGGGAGAAGAGACCCAGTACTTC.

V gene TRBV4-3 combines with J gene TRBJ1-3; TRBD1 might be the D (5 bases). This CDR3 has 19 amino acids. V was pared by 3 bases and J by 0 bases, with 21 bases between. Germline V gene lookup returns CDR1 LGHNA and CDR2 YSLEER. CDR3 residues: CASSHVPGRATSSGNTIYF. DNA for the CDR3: TGCGCCAGCAGCCATGTTCCAGGCAGGGCCACGAGCTCTGGAAACACCATATATTTT.

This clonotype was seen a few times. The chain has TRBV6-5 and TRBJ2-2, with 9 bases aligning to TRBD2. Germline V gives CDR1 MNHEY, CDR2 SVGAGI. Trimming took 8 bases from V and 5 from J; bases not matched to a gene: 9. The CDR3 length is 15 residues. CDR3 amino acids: CASAGWREGTGELFF. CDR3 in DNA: TGTGCCAGCGCCGGGTGGCGGGAGGGAACCGGGGAGCTGTTTTTT.

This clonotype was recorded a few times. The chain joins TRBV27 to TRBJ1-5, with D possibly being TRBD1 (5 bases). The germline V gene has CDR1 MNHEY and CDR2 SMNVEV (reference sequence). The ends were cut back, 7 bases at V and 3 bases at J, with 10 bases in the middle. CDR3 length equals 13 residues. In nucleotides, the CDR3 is TGTGCCAGCAAGTCGACAGTCAATCAGCCCCAGCATTTT. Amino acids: CASKSTVNQPQHF.

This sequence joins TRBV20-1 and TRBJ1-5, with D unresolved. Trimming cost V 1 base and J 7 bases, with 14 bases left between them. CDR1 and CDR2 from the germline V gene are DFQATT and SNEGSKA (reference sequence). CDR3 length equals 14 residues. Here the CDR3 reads CSARGSRVRQPQHF. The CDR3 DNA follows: TGCAGTGCTAGAGGTTCTAGGGTTAGACAGCCCCAGCATTTT.

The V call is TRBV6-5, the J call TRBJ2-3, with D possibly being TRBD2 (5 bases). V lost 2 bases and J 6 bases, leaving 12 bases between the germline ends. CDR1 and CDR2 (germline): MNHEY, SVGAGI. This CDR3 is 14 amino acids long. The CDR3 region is CASSYRTGSDTQYF. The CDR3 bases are TGTGCCAGCAGTTACAGGACTGGCTCGGATACGCAGTATTTT.

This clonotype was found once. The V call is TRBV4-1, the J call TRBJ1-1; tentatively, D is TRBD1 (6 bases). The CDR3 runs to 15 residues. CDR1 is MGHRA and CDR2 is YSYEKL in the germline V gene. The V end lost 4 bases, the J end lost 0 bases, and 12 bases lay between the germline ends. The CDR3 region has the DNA TGCGCCAGCAGCCCAGGACAGTACATGAACACTGAAGCTTTCTTT. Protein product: CASSPGQYMNTEAFF.

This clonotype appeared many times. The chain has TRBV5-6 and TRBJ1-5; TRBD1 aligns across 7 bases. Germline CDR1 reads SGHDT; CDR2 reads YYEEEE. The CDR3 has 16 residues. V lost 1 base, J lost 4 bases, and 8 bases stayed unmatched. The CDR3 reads CASSLTRDSRNQPQHF. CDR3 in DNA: TGTGCCAGCAGCTTGACCCGGGACAGTCGGAATCAGCCCCAGCATTTT. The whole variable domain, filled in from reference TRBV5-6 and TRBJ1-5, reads DAGVTQSPTHLIKTRGQQVTLRCSPKSGHDTVSWYQQALGQGPQFIFQYYEEEERQRGNFPDRFSGHQFPNYSSELNVNALLLGDSALYLCASSLTRDSRNQPQHFGDGTRLSIL.

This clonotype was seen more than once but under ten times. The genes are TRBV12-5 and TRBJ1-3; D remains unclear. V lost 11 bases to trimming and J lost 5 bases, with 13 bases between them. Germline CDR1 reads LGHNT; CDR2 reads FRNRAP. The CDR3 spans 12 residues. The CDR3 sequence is CADRMDRNTIYF. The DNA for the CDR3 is TGTGCTGACCGGATGGACCGAAACACCATATATTTT.

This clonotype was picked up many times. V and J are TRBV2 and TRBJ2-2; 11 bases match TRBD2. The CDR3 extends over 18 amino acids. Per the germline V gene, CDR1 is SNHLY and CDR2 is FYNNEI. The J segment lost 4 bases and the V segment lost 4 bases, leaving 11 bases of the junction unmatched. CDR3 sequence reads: CASSGTSGRPGSTGELFF. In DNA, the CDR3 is TGTGCCAGCAGTGGGACTAGCGGGCGGCCTGGGAGCACCGGGGAGCTGTTTTTT.

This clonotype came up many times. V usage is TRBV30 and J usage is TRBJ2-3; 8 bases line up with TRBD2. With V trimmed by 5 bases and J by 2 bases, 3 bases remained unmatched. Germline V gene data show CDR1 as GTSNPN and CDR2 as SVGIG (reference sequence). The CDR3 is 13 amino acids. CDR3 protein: CAWAGGLTDTQYF. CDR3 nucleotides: TGTGCCTGGGCGGGAGGACTCACAGATACGCAGTATTTT.

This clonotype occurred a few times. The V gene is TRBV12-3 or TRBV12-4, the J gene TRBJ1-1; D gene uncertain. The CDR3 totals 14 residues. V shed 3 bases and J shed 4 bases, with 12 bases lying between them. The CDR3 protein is CASSLGGKATEAFF. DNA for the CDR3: TGTGCCAGCAGTTTGGGAGGGAAGGCCACTGAAGCTTTCTTT.

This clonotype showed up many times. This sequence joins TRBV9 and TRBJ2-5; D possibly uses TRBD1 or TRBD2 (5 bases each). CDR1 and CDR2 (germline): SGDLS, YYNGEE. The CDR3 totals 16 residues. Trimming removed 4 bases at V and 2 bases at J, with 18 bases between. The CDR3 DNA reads TGTGCCAGCAGCACAGGTCAGGCGGGCCCTCAAGAGACCCAGTACTTC. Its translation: CASSTGQAGPQETQYF.

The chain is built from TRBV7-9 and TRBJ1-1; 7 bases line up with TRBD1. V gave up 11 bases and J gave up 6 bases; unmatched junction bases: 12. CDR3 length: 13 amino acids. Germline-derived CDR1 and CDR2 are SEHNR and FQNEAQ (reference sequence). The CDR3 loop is CALLIDRVSEAFF. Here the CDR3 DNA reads TGTGCCCTTTTAATCGACAGGGTATCTGAAGCTTTCTTT.

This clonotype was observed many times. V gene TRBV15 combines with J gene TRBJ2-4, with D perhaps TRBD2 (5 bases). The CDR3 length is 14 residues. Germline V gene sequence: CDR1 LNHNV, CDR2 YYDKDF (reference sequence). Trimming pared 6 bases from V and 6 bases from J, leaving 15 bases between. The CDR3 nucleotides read TGTGCCACCAGAGGCGGGCAGCCGGTAAACATTCAGTACTTC. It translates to CATRGGQPVNIQYF. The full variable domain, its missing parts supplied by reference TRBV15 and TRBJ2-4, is DAMVIQNPRYQVTQFGKPVTLSCSQTLNHNVMYWYQQKSSQAPKLLFHYYDKDFNNEADTPDNFQSRRPNTSFCFLDIRSPGLGDTAMYLCATRGGQPVNIQYFGAGTRLSVL.

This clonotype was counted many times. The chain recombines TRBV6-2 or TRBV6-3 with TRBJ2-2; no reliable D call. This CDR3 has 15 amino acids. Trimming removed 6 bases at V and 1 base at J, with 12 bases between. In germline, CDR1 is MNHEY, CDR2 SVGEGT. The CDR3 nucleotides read TGTGCCAGCAGGGTGGTCGGCCTGAACACCGGGGAGCTGTTTTTT. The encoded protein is CASRVVGLNTGELFF.

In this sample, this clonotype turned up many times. CDR3 nucleotides: TGCAGTGCTAGAGATCTTGGACAGGGAGGCACCGGGGAGCTGTTTTTT. Protein product: CSARDLGQGGTGELFF. V usage is TRBV20-1 and J usage is TRBJ2-2; the match to TRBD1 covers 8 bases. From germline, CDR1 is DFQATT and CDR2 SNEGSKA (reference sequence). This CDR3 has 16 amino acids. V lost 0 bases to trimming and J lost 4 bases; unmatched junction nucleotides: 7.

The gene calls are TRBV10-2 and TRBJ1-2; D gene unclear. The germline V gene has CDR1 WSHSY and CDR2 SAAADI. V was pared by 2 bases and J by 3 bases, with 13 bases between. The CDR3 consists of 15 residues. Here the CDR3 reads CASSENRQEYYGYTF. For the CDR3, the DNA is TGCGCCAGCAGTGAGAATCGGCAAGAATACTATGGCTACACCTTC.

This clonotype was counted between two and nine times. In DNA form, the CDR3 reads TGTGCCAGCAGTGACCGGACTAGCGGCACCTACGAGCAGTACTTC. Amino acid sequence: CASSDRTSGTYEQYF. This rearrangement joins TRBV25-1 to TRBJ2-7, with 10 positions matching TRBD2. J was trimmed by 2 bases and V by 3 bases; bases with no gene match: 4. Germline lookup yields CDR1 MGHDK and CDR2 SYGVNS. This CDR3 region has 15 residues.

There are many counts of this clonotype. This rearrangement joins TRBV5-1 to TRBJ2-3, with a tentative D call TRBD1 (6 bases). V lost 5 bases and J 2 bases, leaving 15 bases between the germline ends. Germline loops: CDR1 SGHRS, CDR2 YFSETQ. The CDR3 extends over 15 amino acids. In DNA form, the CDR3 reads TGCGCCAGCAGTCCGCAGGGGATGGTCACAGATACGCAGTATTTT. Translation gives CASSPQGMVTDTQYF.

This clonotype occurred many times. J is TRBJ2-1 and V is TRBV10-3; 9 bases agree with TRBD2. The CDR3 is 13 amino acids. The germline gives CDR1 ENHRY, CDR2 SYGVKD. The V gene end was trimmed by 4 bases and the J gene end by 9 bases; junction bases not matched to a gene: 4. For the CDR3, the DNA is TGTGCCATCAGTGCCTCTAGCGGGGTTGAGCAGTTCTTC. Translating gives CAISASSGVEQFF.

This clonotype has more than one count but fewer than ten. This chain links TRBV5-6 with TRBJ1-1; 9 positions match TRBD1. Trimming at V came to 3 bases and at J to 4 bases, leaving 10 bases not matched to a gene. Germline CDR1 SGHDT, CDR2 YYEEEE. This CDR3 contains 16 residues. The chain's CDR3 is CASSSLKQGARTEAFF. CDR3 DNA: TGTGCCAGCAGCTCGCTAAAACAGGGGGCGCGCACTGAAGCTTTCTTT.